This T cell receptor beta chain comes out of a study of beta chain features in type 1 diabetes. Study results and caveats: VDJ junctions in type 1 diabetes patients carried more deletions and fewer insertions. The study notes PCR might favor shorter templates equally in patients and controls.

V lost 5 bases, J lost 7 bases, and 9 bases lay in between. This CDR3 is built from 12 residues. Germline-derived CDR1 and CDR2 are MDHEN and SYDVKM. As concerns this clone: Its antigen is not known.

All of the isolated RNA was reverse transcribed, so expressed TCRB transcripts were sequenced. Sequenced naive, central memory and regulatory T cell samples produced an average of around 3.9 million reads. The repertoire was sequenced with immunoSEQ multiplex PCR; TCRdb's copy has only in-frame clones and lacks some. The table records 130,000 to 150,000 clones, about 44% of them present only once. The rearrangement joins TRBV28 to TRBJ1-5; D gene unclear. The sequenced sample consisted of Tregs from blood. This TCR was recovered from a man between 18 and 35 years old in good health. CDR3 residues: CASSDWAQPQHF. The CDR3 region has the DNA TGTGCCAGCAGTGATTGGGCCCAGCCCCAGCATTTT.